These 12 T cell receptor beta chains originate from one sample sequenced in a study of T cells in Graves' hyperthyroidism and ophthalmopathy. Amplification targeted TCR beta CDR3 regions from RNA transcripts. HTBI primers were employed in a first-round RT-PCR of the TCR CDR3. TCRdb called the multiplex PCR reads again in MiXCR, with one record for every CDR3 protein. The data show about 300,000 distinct CDR3 sequences, with about 19% seen just once and 35% to 45% held by the top ten. What was sequenced was blood. These receptors were taken from a man aged 50-59 years with Graves' ophthalmopathy.

The chain combines TRBV5-1 with TRBJ2-1; tentative D call: TRBD1 (9 bases). Germline V gene lookup returns CDR1 SGHRS and CDR2 YFSETQ. Trimming cost V 5 bases and J 8 bases, with 20 bases left between them. The length of the CDR3 is 15 residues. Written as DNA, the CDR3 is TGCGCCAGCAGACAGGGACAGGGACTAGAGCATGAGCAGTTCTTC. Translated: CASRQGQGLEHEQFF.

The chain links TRBV6-1 to TRBJ2-1; D is perhaps TRBD2 (9 bases). Germline V lookup: CDR1 MNHNS, CDR2 SASEGT. The CDR3 extends over 18 amino acids. The V gene lost 8 bases and the J gene lost 1 base, with 24 bases spanning the gap. The CDR3 sequence: CASVQGGLSGRSYNEQFF. DNA for the CDR3: TGTGCCAGCGTACAGGGGGGTTTGAGCGGGAGGTCCTACAATGAGCAGTTCTTC.

This clonotype was observed many times. The chain couples TRBV28 to TRBJ2-1; weak D call: TRBD1 (5 bases). The CDR3 is 14 amino acids. The germline V and J ends were trimmed by 6 bases and 7 bases, with 16 bases remaining between them. Germline CDR1 reads MDHEN; CDR2 reads SYDVKM. The CDR3 DNA sequence: TGTGCCAGCAGCGAACAGGTATCGAGGAATGAGCAGTTCTTC. It encodes CASSEQVSRNEQFF. Complete variable domain (other parts from reference TRBV28 and TRBJ2-1): DVKVTQSSRYLVKRTGEKVFLECVQDMDHENMFWYRQDPGLGLRLIYFSYDVKMKEKGDIPEGYSVSREKKERFSLILESASTNQTSMYLCASSEQVSRNEQFFGPGTRLTVL.

This clonotype was seen a handful of times. The gene calls are TRBV30 and TRBJ2-1; 10 nucleotides line up with TRBD2. V gave up 8 bases and J gave up 8 bases; unmatched junction bases: 9. The CDR3 spans 13 residues. Germline CDR1 and CDR2: GTSNPN and SVGIG (reference sequence). CDR3 sequence reads: CAGSSGSKDEQFF. The CDR3 DNA reads as TGTGCCGGATCTAGCGGGAGTAAGGATGAGCAGTTCTTC.

This clonotype has just a few counts. This chain joins TRBV3-1 and TRBJ1-6, with unresolved D. Germline V gene sequence: CDR1 LGHDT, CDR2 YNNKEL (reference sequence). The CDR3 sequence is 15 residues long. Trimming stripped 4 bases from V and 10 bases from J, with 17 bases between. The CDR3 loop reads CASSLPGPGGSPLHF. In DNA form, the CDR3 reads TGTGCCAGCAGCCTTCCGGGCCCCGGAGGATCACCCCTCCACTTT.

This clonotype was seen a few times. The CDR3 coding sequence is TGCGCCAGCAGCTTGGATTGGGGCGTCTCTGGAAACACCATATATTTT. This sequence encodes CASSLDWGVSGNTIYF. The chain carries TRBV5-1 and TRBJ1-3; a possible D gene is TRBD1 (5 bases). V lost 0 bases to trimming and J lost 0 bases, with 10 bases between them. The CDR3 consists of 16 residues. The germline V gene has CDR1 SGHRS and CDR2 YFSETQ.

This sequence joins TRBV5-5 and TRBJ2-7; a possible D gene is TRBD2 (7 bases). CDR3 length: 17 amino acids. Trimming left V 4 bases short and J 0 bases short, with 20 bases between. CDR1 SGHKS and CDR2 YYEKEE come from the germline V gene (reference sequence). The CDR3: CASSRGGIAGGSYEQYF. DNA for the CDR3: TGTGCCAGCAGCCGTGGGGGCATAGCGGGTGGCTCCTACGAGCAGTACTTC.

The chain uses TRBV18 and TRBJ2-5; a weak D match, TRBD1 (6 bases). The germline V gene has CDR1 KGHSH and CDR2 LQKENI. The germline V and J ends were trimmed by 0 bases and 3 bases, with 11 bases remaining between them. The CDR3 length is 15 residues. CDR3 amino acids: CASSPPVPGEETQYF. The CDR3 DNA sequence: TGTGCCAGCTCACCACCGGTTCCAGGGGAAGAGACCCAGTACTTC.

This clonotype was picked up many times. J is TRBJ1-2 and V is TRBV5-5, with 12 nucleotides matching TRBD1. Trimming removed 4 bases from V and 9 bases from J; junction bases left unmatched: 7. From germline, CDR1 is SGHKS and CDR2 YYEKEE (reference sequence). The CDR3 loop spans 14 amino acids. CDR3 nucleotide sequence: TGTGCCAGCAGCCATGGGGACAGGGGGCGAAGCTACACCTTC. It codes for CASSHGDRGRSYTF.

The chain recombines TRBV5-1 with TRBJ1-5; D may be TRBD1 (5 bases). The V gene's germline CDR1 is SGHRS and CDR2 YFSETQ. The CDR3 is 14 amino acids. Trimming pared 1 base from V and 5 bases from J, leaving 10 bases between. CDR3 nucleotides: TGCGCCAGCAGCTTGCGAGTGGGGGATCAGCCCCAGCATTTT. Amino acids: CASSLRVGDQPQHF. The variable domain in full, completed from reference TRBV5-1 and TRBJ1-5, reads KAGVTQTPRYLIKTRGQQVTLSCSPISGHRSVSWYQQTPGQGLQFLFEYFSETQRNKGNFPGRFSGRQFSNSRSEMNVSTLELGDSALYLCASSLRVGDQPQHFGDGTRLSIL.

This clonotype has ten or more counts. The rearrangement uses TRBV30 and TRBJ2-7; 9 bases align to TRBD1. The J segment lost 3 bases and the V segment lost 4 bases, leaving 4 bases of the junction unmatched. The germline gives CDR1 GTSNPN, CDR2 SVGIG (reference sequence). The CDR3 is 13 amino acids. The CDR3 DNA follows: TGTGCCTGGACAGGACAGGGGTACTACGAGCAGTACTTC. It specifies CAWTGQGYYEQYF.

To note about this clonotype: A junction end diverges from the germline sequence, so it may reflect a read error. This chain connects TRBV12-3 or TRBV12-4 to TRBJ2-5, with TRBD1 as a possible D gene (6 bases). The CDR3 is 15 residues long. The CDR3 is CASSPGTQYQETQCF. The CDR3 coding sequence is TGTGCCAGCAGTCCCGGGACACAGTACCAAGAGACCCAGTGCTTC.